This T cell receptor (beta chain) was recorded in a study of T cells in Graves' hyperthyroidism and ophthalmopathy. TCR beta CDR3 regions were amplified from RNA. Primed by the HTBI set, a first-round RT-PCR was run on the TCR CDR3. TCRdb passed the multiplex PCR reads through MiXCR, listing each CDR3 protein once. The sample has about 620,000 distinct CDR3 sequences, 16% seen once. Uncontrolled infection, other autoimmune disease, pregnancy or lactation led to exclusion. Sequencing was done on a sample of blood. This receptor was obtained from a woman in her twenties or thirties with Graves' hyperthyroidism.

The CDR3: CASSMYRGLNTEAFF. The CDR3 DNA is TGTGCCAGCAGCATGTACAGGGGCCTGAACACTGAAGCTTTCTTT. This rearrangement joins TRBV5-6 to TRBJ1-1, with TRBD1 matching 7 bases. CDR3 length equals 15 residues. Germline V gene sequence: CDR1 SGHDT, CDR2 YYEEEE. Unmatched junction bases numbered 6, after V lost 4 bases and J lost 0 bases.